This T cell receptor (beta chain) stems from a study of breast tumors, draining lymph nodes, adjacent tissues (dated by TCRdb to 2015 to 2016). A note on the overall study: TCR beta repertoires were compared across tumor, adjacent nontumor tissue and axillary lymph nodes obtained from breast cancer patients. In human breast cancer, the study set out to evaluate how tumor, surrounding tissue and draining lymph node repertoires relate to one another and whether T cells may move between these sites. Overall results and qualifications from the work: Tumor and nontumor tissue repertoires were significantly more similar in luminal-like than in basal-like breast cancer. T-cell repertoire diversity in tumors was found to be lower than in lymph nodes but higher than in nontumor tissue, and preferential V and J gene usage was observed. Rather than being directly demonstrated, the conclusion that tumor T cells originate in lymph nodes was presented as consistent with a hypothesis. The data were considered consistent with most tumor T cells being derived from the lymph node and subsequently expanding within tumor tissue.

The germline V gene sets CDR1 to SGHTA and CDR2 to FQGNSA. The CDR3 has 14 amino acids, counting the end cysteine and phenylalanine. The retained sequence is limited to the CDR3, 42 bases, with the frame set at the first base. At the junction V is shortened by 4 bases and J by 7 bases, with 16 bases in between. The axillary draining lymph nodes of breast cancer patients were the source of the lymph node samples. Sequencing took place on an Illumina HiSeq 2000. Multiplex PCR amplification was used to generate the TCR beta chain libraries. High-throughput sequencing was used to analyze the amplified TCR beta chain products. TCRdb cleaned the public reads at Q25 with fastp, built clones with MiXCR and kept in-frame beta chains. Every distinct CDR3 protein forms one entry, paired with its most common genes and DNA. Present in this sample are about 130,000 distinct CDR3 sequences, roughly 20% of which were seen just once. Jointly, the top ten make up about 2.2% of the sample.

Of note for this clonotype: Which antigen it targets is not known. A much larger clone differs by one base, so this may be a read error.

The chain is assembled from TRBV7-2 and TRBJ1-2, with the identity of the D gene unclear. Sequencing used axillary lymph node tissue. The sequence came from a female donor with breast cancer. Some clones in this sample may be carry-over from other donors' samples. The CDR3 in this case is CASSSDGSSSGYTF. The DNA reads as follows: TGTGCCAGCAGCTCAGATGGGAGTAGTTCTGGCTACACCTTC.